A single T cell receptor (beta chain) is shown here with its context. Its antigen is not identified. Germline V gene data show CDR1 as MNHEY and CDR2 as SVGAGI. The CDR3 spans 17 residues. V dropped 0 bases and J dropped 3 bases, with 14 bases sitting between them. The data were obtained in a study of T-cell reconstitution after alpha-beta-depleted transplantation in children. Study observations and caveats: Newly generated T cells supplied most T-cell counts and diversity one year post-transplant.

Unique molecular identifiers were incorporated during preparation of the TCRbeta library. Each CDR3 protein is one row after TCRdb ran MiXCR on the PCR reads. The table records about 200,000 distinct CDR3 sequences, 6.6% of them present only once. This specimen consisted of PBMCs, obtained before TCRalphabeta/CD19-depleted stem cell transplant. This clonotype was sampled from a boy between 2 and 10 years old with acute lymphoblastic leukemia, due to receive a stem cell transplant. V gene TRBV6-5 combines with J gene TRBJ2-2; TRBD2 might be the D (7 bases). The CDR3 sequence is CASSYSGGGFDTGELFF. CDR3 DNA: TGTGCCAGCAGTTACTCAGGGGGGGGGTTCGACACCGGGGAGCTGTTTTTT.